These 23 T cell receptor beta chains came from one sample sequenced in a study of beta chain features in type 1 diabetes. Expressed TCRB transcripts were sequenced because the isolated RNA had all been reverse transcribed beforehand. Sequencing was performed with immunoSEQ multiplex PCR; in TCRdb, only in-frame clones are kept and a portion is missing. The sample lists a few hundred thousand clones, around 20% seen once, with approximately 0.041% in the top ten. The specimen sequenced was naive CD4+ T cells from blood. The source is a woman between 18 and 29 years old in good health.

The chain recombines TRBV4-1 with TRBJ1-1; the D gene is possibly TRBD1 (5 bases). V lost 7 bases to trimming and J lost 3 bases, with 21 bases between them. CDR1 is MGHRA and CDR2 is YSYEKL in the germline V gene. This CDR3 is built from 16 residues. Here the CDR3 DNA reads TGCGCCAGCACCCTCTTAAGGGGCCGGGGGGACACTGAAGCTTTCTTT. This encodes CASTLLRGRGDTEAFF.

This clone came up a few times. This CDR3 reads CAWSALDKNTEAFF. The CDR3 nucleotides read TGTGCCTGGAGTGCCCTGGACAAGAACACTGAAGCTTTCTTT. V is TRBV30 and J is TRBJ1-1, with D perhaps matching TRBD1 (5 bases). The CDR3 length is 14 residues. Trimming shortened V by 1 base and J by 1 base, and 10 bases separated the two germline ends. CDR1 and CDR2 from the germline V gene are GTSNPN and SVGIG (reference sequence).

Only a few counts were recorded for this clone. The rearrangement uses TRBV7-9 and TRBJ2-3, with D possibly TRBD2 on 5 matching bases. V lost 6 bases and J 5 bases, leaving 15 bases between the germline ends. The CDR3 runs to 14 residues. Germline-derived CDR1 and CDR2 are SEHNR and FQNEAQ (reference sequence). This CDR3 is CASSPGAAGDTQYF. The CDR3, as DNA: TGTGCCAGCAGTCCAGGAGCGGCGGGAGATACGCAGTATTTT.

The chain uses TRBV4-2 and TRBJ2-1; a weak D match, TRBD2 (5 bases). Germline CDR1 and CDR2: LGHNA and YNFKEQ. Trimming stripped 1 base from V and 0 bases from J, with 7 bases between. The length of the CDR3 is 15 residues. CDR3 DNA: TGTGCCAGCAGCCAAGCGGGGAGCTCCTACAATGAGCAGTTCTTC. Translating it yields CASSQAGSSYNEQFF.

CDR3 region: CASSYSSFYGYTF. In DNA, the CDR3 is TGTGCCAGCAGTTACTCTTCTTTCTATGGCTACACCTTC. The rearrangement links TRBV6-6 to TRBJ1-2; D is undetermined. CDR3 length: 13 amino acids. V dropped 0 bases and J dropped 4 bases, with 6 bases sitting between them. The germline V gene has CDR1 MNHNY and CDR2 SVGAGI (reference sequence).

The rearrangement joins TRBV5-1 to TRBJ2-1, with 9 bases lining up with TRBD1. Germline V gene lookup returns CDR1 SGHRS and CDR2 YFSETQ. The CDR3 runs 16 residues. The ends lost 4 bases at V and 9 bases at J; junction bases unmatched: 14. CDR3: CASSTQRGQGKIEQFF. The CDR3 region has the DNA TGCGCCAGCAGCACCCAAAGAGGACAGGGGAAAATTGAGCAGTTCTTC.

This clone was found a few times. The rearrangement uses TRBV2 and TRBJ2-5; 16 nucleotides match TRBD2. Unmatched junction bases numbered 10, after V lost 5 bases and J lost 4 bases. CDR3 length: 18 amino acids. The germline CDR1 and CDR2 sequences are SNHLY and FYNNEI. CDR3 DNA sequence: TGTGCCAGCAGTCCCGGGACTAGCGGGGGGGCGACGGGAGAGACCCAGTACTTC. Translated: CASSPGTSGGATGETQYF. The entire variable domain, with the rest obtained from reference TRBV2 and TRBJ2-5, is as follows: EPEVTQTPSHQVTQMGQEVILRCVPISNHLYFYWYRQILGQKVEFLVSFYNNEISEKSEIFDDQFSVERPDGSNFTLKIRSTKLEDSAMYFCASSPGTSGGATGETQYFGPGTRLLVL.

The V gene is TRBV5-6, the J gene TRBJ2-5; 7 bases are shared with TRBD2. The CDR3 loop spans 14 amino acids. Germline CDR1 and CDR2: SGHDT and YYEEEE. With V trimmed by 4 bases and J by 5 bases, 8 bases remained unmatched. The CDR3 nucleotides are TGTGCCAGCAGCAAAGCGGGACGGGTTGAGACCCAGTACTTC. This sequence encodes CASSKAGRVETQYF.

Concerning this clone: This sample includes further DNA sequences coding for the same CDR3. The V call is TRBV5-1, the J call TRBJ1-2; D gene uncertain. The V end lost 0 bases, the J end lost 0 bases, and 6 bases lay between the germline ends. CDR3 length: 14 amino acids. Germline V gene sequence: CDR1 SGHRS, CDR2 YFSETQ. In DNA form, the CDR3 reads TGCGCCAGCAGCTTGGATCGGGCTAACTATGGCTACACCTTC. Translating it yields CASSLDRANYGYTF.

The chain carries TRBV7-9 and TRBJ1-2, with TRBD1 matching over 7 bases. There are 13 residues in the CDR3. CDR1 is SEHNR, CDR2 FQNEAQ, per germline (reference sequence). The ends lost 1 base at V and 7 bases at J; junction bases unmatched: 3. The CDR3 DNA reads as TGTGCCAGCAGCTTAGAACAGGGGTCTGGCTACACCTTC. This sequence encodes CASSLEQGSGYTF.

This clone has more than one count but fewer than ten. The chain carries TRBV5-1 and TRBJ2-3, with D possibly TRBD2 on 9 matching bases. This CDR3 comprises 15 residues. Trimming shortened V by 4 bases and J by 8 bases, and 20 bases separated the two germline ends. CDR1 is SGHRS and CDR2 is YFSETQ in the germline V gene. CDR3 in amino acids: CASSRTGTSPGTQYF. As DNA, the CDR3 is TGCGCCAGCAGCCGGACAGGGACTAGCCCGGGTACGCAGTATTTT.

This clone was counted only a few times. J is TRBJ2-2 and V is TRBV4-1; D is undetermined. The CDR3 covers 14 residues. CDR1 is MGHRA and CDR2 is YSYEKL in the germline V gene. Between the trimmed V and J ends, which lost 7 bases and 0 bases, there was a span of 9 bases. CDR3 bases: TGCGCCAGCACCCCAGGCGCGAACACCGGGGAGCTGTTTTTT. It translates to CASTPGANTGELFF.

This clone was counted a few times. V gene TRBV5-1 combines with J gene TRBJ1-2, with D perhaps matching TRBD1 (6 bases). The CDR3 runs 15 residues. Per germline, CDR1 SGHRS and CDR2 YFSETQ. V lost 5 bases, J lost 4 bases, and 18 bases lay in between. The DNA of the CDR3 is TGCGCCAGCAGGTCAGGCTATGGGACACCCTATGGCTACACCTTC. Amino acid sequence: CASRSGYGTPYGYTF.

In its sample, this clone was seen a few times. The rearrangement links TRBV7-9 to TRBJ1-3, with TRBD1 matching over 10 bases. The CDR3 consists of 18 residues. J gave up 2 bases and V 5 bases, and 12 bases lay outside the gene matches. Germline V lookup: CDR1 SEHNR, CDR2 FQNEAQ (reference sequence). The CDR3 nucleotides read TGTGCCAGCAGCCAACTTGGGACAGGGGAAGGGACTGGAAACACCATATATTTT. This encodes CASSQLGTGEGTGNTIYF.

This clone was seen more than once but under ten times. V and J are TRBV5-1 and TRBJ2-3; 11 nucleotides line up with TRBD2. Germline trimming cut 0 bases from V and 5 bases from J; bases unmatched to any gene: 8. The CDR3 sequence is 17 residues long. Germline-derived CDR1 and CDR2 are SGHRS and YFSETQ. The CDR3 region is CASSLATSGSGEDTQYF. The CDR3 coding sequence is TGCGCCAGCAGCTTGGCTACTAGCGGGAGTGGGGAAGATACGCAGTATTTT.

This clone was counted between two and nine times. This chain joins TRBV19 and TRBJ2-1, with D tentatively TRBD1 (6 bases). Germline V gene data show CDR1 as LNHDA and CDR2 as SQIVND (reference sequence). The CDR3 contains 15 residues. Trimming stripped 3 bases from V and 0 bases from J, with 9 bases between. This CDR3 reads CASSMDRNSYNEQFF. The CDR3 nucleotides are TGTGCCAGTAGTATGGACAGAAACTCCTACAATGAGCAGTTCTTC. Together with reference TRBV19 and TRBJ2-1, the CDR3 gives the full variable domain: DGGITQSPKYLFRKEGQNVTLSCEQNLNHDAMYWYRQDPGQGLRLIYYSQIVNDFQKGDIAEGYSVSREKKESFPLTVTSAQKNPTAFYLCASSMDRNSYNEQFFGPGTRLTVL.

The chain has TRBV18 and TRBJ2-3; 9 positions agree with TRBD2. J lost 5 bases, V lost 3 bases, and 9 bases had no gene match. This CDR3 comprises 16 residues. Germline V CDR1 and CDR2: KGHSH, LQKENI. CDR3 sequence: CASSPGVAGALDTQYF. CDR3 bases: TGTGCCAGCTCACCCGGGGTAGCGGGAGCTCTAGATACGCAGTATTTT.

There are a few counts of this clone. V gene TRBV4-2 combines with J gene TRBJ2-7, with 9 bases that match TRBD1. CDR1 is LGHNA, CDR2 YNFKEQ, per germline. V shed 0 bases and J 2 bases; nucleotides not matched to a gene: 8. The CDR3 has 17 residues. CDR3 sequence reads: CASSQEVGDRATYEQYF. For the CDR3, the DNA is TGTGCCAGCAGCCAAGAGGTTGGGGACAGGGCCACCTACGAGCAGTACTTC.

The rearrangement joins TRBV7-3 to TRBJ2-3; 8 bases are a match to TRBD2. This CDR3 contains 17 residues. With V trimmed by 4 bases and J by 3 bases, 12 bases remained unmatched. Germline CDR1 SGHTA, CDR2 FQGTGA. CDR3 DNA sequence: TGTGCCAGCAGCTCCCAGTTGTCGACTAGCGCTACAGATACGCAGTATTTT. Translation: CASSSQLSTSATDTQYF. The entire variable domain, with the rest obtained from reference TRBV7-3 and TRBJ2-3, is as follows: GAGVSQTPSNKVTEKGKYVELRCDPISGHTALYWYRQSLGQGPEFLIYFQGTGAADDSGLPNDRFFAVRPEGSVSTLKIQRTERGDSAVYLCASSSQLSTSATDTQYFGPGTRLTVL.

This rearrangement joins TRBV5-6 to TRBJ2-7; 16 bases map to TRBD2. CDR1 is SGHDT and CDR2 is YYEEEE in the germline V gene. Losses at the gene ends were 3 bases for V and 5 bases for J; bases not matched to a gene: 8. This CDR3 has 17 amino acids. The CDR3 DNA reads TGTGCCAGCAGCTGGGGACTAGCGGGAGGGCCTCCGAACGAGCAGTACTTC. Translated: CASSWGLAGGPPNEQYF.

This chain joins TRBV7-2 and TRBJ2-3; a possible D gene is TRBD1 (6 bases). Germline V gene data show CDR1 as SGHTA and CDR2 as FQGNSA. V was cut by 5 bases and J by 2 bases, with 11 bases left in between. The CDR3 extends over 14 amino acids. CDR3 in DNA: TGTGCCAGCAGCCTTCAGGGGAACACAGATACGCAGTATTTT. Translated: CASSLQGNTDTQYF.

The chain links TRBV27 to TRBJ1-3; tentative D call: TRBD1 (6 bases). The length of the CDR3 is 14 residues. Germline assignment: CDR1 MNHEY and CDR2 SMNVEV (reference sequence). Trimming stripped 5 bases from V and 0 bases from J, with 8 bases between. Here the CDR3 reads CASSTGTSGNTIYF. As DNA, the CDR3 is TGTGCCAGCAGTACAGGGACCTCTGGAAACACCATATATTTT.

The table lists this clone with a few counts. The chain has TRBV9 and TRBJ2-1, with 8 bases lining up with TRBD2. V gave up 4 bases and J gave up 5 bases; unmatched junction bases: 8. CDR3 size: 15 residues. The V gene's germline CDR1 is SGDLS and CDR2 YYNGEE. CDR3 sequence: CASSSLTSVNNEQFF. The CDR3 DNA sequence: TGTGCCAGCAGCTCCCTGACTAGCGTGAACAATGAGCAGTTCTTC.